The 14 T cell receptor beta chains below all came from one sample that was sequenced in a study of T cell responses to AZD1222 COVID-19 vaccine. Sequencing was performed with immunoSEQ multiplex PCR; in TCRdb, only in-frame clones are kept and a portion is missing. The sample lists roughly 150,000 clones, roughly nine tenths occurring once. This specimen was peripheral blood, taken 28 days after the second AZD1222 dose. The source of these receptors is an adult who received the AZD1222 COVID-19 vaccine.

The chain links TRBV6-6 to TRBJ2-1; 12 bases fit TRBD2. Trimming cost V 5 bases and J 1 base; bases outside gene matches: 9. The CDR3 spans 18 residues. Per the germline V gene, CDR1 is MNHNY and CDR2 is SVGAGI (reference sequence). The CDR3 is CASSRPSLAGGSYNEQFF. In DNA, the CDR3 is TGTGCCAGCAGTCGACCCTCACTAGCGGGGGGATCCTACAATGAGCAGTTCTTC.

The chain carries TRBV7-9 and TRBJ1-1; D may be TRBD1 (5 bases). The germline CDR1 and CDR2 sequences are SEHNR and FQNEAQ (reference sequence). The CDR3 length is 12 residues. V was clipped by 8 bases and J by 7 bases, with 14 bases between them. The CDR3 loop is CASSSGRNEAFF. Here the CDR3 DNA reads TGTGCCAGCTCCTCGGGACGGAATGAAGCTTTCTTT. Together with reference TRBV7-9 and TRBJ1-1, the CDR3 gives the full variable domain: DTGVSQNPRHKITKRGQNVTFRCDPISEHNRLYWYRQTLGQGPEFLTYFQNEAQLEKSRLLSDRFSAERPKGSFSTLEIQRTEQGDSAMYLCASSSGRNEAFFGQGTRLTVV.

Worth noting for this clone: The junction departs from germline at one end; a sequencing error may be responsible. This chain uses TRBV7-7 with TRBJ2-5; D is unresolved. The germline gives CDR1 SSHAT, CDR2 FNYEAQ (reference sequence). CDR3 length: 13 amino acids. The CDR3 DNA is TGTGCTAGCAGCTCCTCGGTCCGGGAGACCCAGTACTTC. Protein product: CASSSSVRETQYF.

CDR3 DNA sequence: TGTGCCAGCAGCAAAGTGGCCGAGCAGTACTTC. Residues: CASSKVAEQYF. V usage is TRBV21-1 and J usage is TRBJ2-7; whether TRBD1, the table's D call, matches the DNA was not checked. TRBV21-1 is marked as a pseudogene. This CDR3 comprises 11 residues.

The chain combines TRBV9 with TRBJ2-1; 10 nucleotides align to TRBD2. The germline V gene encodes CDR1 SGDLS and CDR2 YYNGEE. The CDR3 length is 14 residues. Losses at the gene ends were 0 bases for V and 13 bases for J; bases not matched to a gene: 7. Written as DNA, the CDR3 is TGTGCCAGCAGCGTAGCTGGACTAGCGGCCCTCCAGTTCTTC. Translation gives CASSVAGLAALQFF.

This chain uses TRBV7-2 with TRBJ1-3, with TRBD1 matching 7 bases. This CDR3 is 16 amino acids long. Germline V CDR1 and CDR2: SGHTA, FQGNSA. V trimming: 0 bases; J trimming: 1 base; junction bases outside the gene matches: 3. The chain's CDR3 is CASSLATGASGNTIYF. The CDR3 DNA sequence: TGTGCCAGCAGCTTAGCTACAGGGGCGTCTGGAAACACCATATATTTT.

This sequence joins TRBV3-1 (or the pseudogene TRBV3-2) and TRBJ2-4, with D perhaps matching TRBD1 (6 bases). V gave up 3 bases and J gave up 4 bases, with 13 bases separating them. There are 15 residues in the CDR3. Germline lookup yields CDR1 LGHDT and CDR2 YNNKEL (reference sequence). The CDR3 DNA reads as TGTGCCAGCAGCCACAACAGGGACAAGAAAAACATTCAGTACTTC. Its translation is CASSHNRDKKNIQYF.

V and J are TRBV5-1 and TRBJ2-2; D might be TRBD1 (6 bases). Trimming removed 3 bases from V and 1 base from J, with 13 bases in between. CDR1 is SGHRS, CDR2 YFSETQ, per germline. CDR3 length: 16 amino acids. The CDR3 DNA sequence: TGCGCCAGCAGCTGGACCACAGGGCTGAACACCGGGGAGCTGTTTTTT. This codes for CASSWTTGLNTGELFF.

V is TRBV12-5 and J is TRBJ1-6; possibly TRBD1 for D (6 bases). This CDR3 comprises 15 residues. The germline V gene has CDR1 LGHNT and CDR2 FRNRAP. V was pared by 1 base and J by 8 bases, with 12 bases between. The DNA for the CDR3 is TGTGCTAGTGGTTTGGCCACGGGGGCGCATTCACCCCTCCACTTT. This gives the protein CASGLATGAHSPLHF. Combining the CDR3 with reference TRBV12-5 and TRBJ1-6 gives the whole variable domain DARVTQTPRHKVTEMGQEVTMRCQPILGHNTVFWYRQTMMQGLELLAYFRNRAPLDDSGMPKDRFSAEMPDATLATLKIQPSEPRDSAVYFCASGLATGAHSPLHFGNGTRLTVT.

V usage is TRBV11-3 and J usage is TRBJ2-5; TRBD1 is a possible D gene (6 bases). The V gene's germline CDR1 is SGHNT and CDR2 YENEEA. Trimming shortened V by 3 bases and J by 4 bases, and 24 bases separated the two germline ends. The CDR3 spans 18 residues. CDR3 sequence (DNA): TGTGCCAGCAGCTTCAATAGGGGGATCGTGGGGGAGCGAGAGACCCAGTACTTC. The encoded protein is CASSFNRGIVGERETQYF. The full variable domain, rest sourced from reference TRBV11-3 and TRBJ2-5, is EAGVVQSPRYKIIEKKQPVAFWCNPISGHNTLYWYLQNLGQGPELLIRYENEEAVDDSQLPKDRFSAERLKGVDSTLKIQPAELGDSAVYLCASSFNRGIVGERETQYFGPGTRLLVL.

CDR3 nucleotide sequence: TGTGCCAGCAGCTTTAGCGGGAGGGAGGTCGAGCAGTACTTC. Its protein is CASSFSGREVEQYF. The J gene is TRBJ2-7, the V gene TRBV7-9, with TRBD2 identical over 11 bases. The germline CDR1 and CDR2 sequences are SEHNR and FQNEAQ (reference sequence). The ends lost 3 bases at V and 6 bases at J; junction bases unmatched: 4. This CDR3 is 14 amino acids long.

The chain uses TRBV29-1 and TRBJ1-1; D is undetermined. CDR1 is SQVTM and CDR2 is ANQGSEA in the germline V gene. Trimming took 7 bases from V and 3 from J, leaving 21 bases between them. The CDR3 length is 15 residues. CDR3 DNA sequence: TGCAGCGCTCTTCCCCATGGATTGAGGGACACTGAAGCTTTCTTT. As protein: CSALPHGLRDTEAFF. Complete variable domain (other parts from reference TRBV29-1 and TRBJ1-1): SAVISQKPSRDICQRGTSLTIQCQVDSQVTMMFWYRQQPGQSLTLIATANQGSEATYESGFVIDKFPISRPNLTFSTLTVSNMSPEDSSIYLCSALPHGLRDTEAFFGQGTRLTVV.

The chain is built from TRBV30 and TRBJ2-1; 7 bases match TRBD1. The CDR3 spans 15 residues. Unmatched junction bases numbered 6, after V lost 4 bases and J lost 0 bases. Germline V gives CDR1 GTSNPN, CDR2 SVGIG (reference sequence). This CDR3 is CAWIQQGSSYNEQFF. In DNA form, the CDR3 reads TGTGCCTGGATACAACAGGGGAGCTCCTACAATGAGCAGTTCTTC.

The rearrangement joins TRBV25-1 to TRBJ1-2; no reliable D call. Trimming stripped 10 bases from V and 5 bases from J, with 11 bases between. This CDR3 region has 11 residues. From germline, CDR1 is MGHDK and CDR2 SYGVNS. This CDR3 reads CATRTEYGYTF. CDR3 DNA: TGTGCCACCCGGACGGAATATGGCTACACCTTC.